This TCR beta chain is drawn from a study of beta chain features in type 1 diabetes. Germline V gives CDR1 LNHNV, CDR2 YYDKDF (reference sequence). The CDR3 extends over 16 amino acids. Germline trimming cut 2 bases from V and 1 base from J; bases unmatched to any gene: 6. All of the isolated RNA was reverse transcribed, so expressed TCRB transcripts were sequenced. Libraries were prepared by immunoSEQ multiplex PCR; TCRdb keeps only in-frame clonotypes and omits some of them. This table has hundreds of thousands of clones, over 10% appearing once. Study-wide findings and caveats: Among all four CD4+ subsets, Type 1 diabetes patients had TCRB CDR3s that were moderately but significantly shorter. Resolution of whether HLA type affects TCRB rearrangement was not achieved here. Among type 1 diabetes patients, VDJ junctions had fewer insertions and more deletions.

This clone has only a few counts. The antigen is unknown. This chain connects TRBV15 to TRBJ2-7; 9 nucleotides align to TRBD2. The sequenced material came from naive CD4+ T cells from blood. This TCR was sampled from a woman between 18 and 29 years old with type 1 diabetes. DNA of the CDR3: TGTGCCACCAGCAGATCCCCTAGCGGGACTTCCTACGAGCAGTACTTC. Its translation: CATSRSPSGTSYEQYF.